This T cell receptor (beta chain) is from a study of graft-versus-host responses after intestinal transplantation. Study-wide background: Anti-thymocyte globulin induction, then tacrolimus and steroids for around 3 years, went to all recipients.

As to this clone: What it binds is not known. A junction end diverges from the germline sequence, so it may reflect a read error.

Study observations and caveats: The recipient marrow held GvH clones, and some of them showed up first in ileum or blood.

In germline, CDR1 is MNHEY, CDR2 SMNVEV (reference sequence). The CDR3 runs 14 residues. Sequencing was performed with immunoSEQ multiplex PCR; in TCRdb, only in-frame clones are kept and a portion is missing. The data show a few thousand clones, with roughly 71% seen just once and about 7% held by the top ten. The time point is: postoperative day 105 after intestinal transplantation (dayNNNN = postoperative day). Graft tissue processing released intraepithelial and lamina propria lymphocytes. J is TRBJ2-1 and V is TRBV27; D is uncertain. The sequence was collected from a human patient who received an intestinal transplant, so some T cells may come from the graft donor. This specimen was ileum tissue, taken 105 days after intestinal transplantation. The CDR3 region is CAGSLFGSYNEQFF. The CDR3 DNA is TGTGCCGGCAGTTTATTCGGTTCCTACAATGAGCAGTTCTTC.